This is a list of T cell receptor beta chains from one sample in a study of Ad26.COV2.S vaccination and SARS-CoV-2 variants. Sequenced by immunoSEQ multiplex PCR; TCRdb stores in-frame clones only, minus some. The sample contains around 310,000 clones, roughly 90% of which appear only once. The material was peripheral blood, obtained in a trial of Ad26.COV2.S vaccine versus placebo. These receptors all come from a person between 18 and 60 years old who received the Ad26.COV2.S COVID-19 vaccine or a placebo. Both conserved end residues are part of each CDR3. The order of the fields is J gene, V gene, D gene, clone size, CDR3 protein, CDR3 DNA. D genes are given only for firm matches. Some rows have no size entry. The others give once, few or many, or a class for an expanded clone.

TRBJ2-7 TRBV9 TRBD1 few CASSVGDRGHYEQYF TGTGCCAGCAGCGTAGGGGACAGGGGGCACTACGAGCAGTACTTC
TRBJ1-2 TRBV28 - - CASTPNVGGRMYGYTF TGTGCCAGCACTCCGAATGTGGGGGGACGGATGTATGGCTACACCTTC
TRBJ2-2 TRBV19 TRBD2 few CASKGLAGFTGELFF TGTGCCAGTAAGGGACTAGCGGGCTTCACCGGGGAGCTGTTTTTT
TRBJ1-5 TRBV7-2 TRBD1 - CASSAGTGDQPQHF TGTGCCTCCTCAGCCGGGACAGGGGATCAGCCCCAGCATTTT
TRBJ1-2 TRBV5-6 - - CASRPTEFYGYTF TGTGCCAGCAGGCCGACAGAATTCTATGGCTACACCTTC
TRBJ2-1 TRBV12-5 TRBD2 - CASGPPLAGLPDNEQFF TGTGCTAGTGGGCCTCCCTTAGCGGGCCTTCCAGACAATGAGCAGTTCTTC
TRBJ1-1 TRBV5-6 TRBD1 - CASSRVRTGYTEAFF TGTGCCAGCAGCCGAGTCCGGACAGGGTACACTGAAGCTTTCTTT
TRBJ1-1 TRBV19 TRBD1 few CASSILPGQGSFGAFF TGTGCCAGTAGTATATTACCGGGACAGGGTAGCTTCGGAGCTTTCTTT
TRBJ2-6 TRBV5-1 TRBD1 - CASNPGQGDTSGANVLTF TGCGCCAGCAACCCGGGACAGGGGGATACCTCTGGGGCCAACGTCCTGACTTTC
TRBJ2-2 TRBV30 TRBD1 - CAWTRGQGDTGELFF TGTGCCTGGACCAGGGGACAGGGGGACACCGGGGAGCTGTTTTTT
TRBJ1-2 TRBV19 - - CASSQQGLLGYTF TGTGCCAGTAGTCAGCAGGGACTATTGGGCTACACCTTC
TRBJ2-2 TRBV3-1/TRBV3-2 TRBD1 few CASSQSDREGTGELFF TGTGCCAGCAGCCAATCGGACAGGGAAGGGACCGGGGAGCTGTTTTTT
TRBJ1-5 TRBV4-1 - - CASSQGTTGNQPQHF TGCGCCAGCAGCCAAGGGACAACCGGGAATCAGCCCCAGCATTTT